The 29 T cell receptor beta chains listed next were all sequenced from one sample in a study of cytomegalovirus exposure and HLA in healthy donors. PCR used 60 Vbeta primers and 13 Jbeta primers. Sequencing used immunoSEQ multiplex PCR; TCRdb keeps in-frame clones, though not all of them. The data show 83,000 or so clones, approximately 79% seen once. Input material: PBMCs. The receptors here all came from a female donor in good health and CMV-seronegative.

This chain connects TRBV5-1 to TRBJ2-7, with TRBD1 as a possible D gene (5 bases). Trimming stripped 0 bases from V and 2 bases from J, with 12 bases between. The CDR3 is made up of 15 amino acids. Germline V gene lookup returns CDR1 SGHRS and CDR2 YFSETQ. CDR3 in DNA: TGCGCCAGCAGCTTGGTGAGCCAGGGCCCCTACGAGCAGTACTTC. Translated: CASSLVSQGPYEQYF.

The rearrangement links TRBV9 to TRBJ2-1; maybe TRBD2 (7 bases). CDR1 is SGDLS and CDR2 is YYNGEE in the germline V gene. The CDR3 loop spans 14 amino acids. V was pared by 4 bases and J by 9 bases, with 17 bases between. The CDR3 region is CASSPEGGFGEQFF. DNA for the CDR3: TGTGCCAGCAGCCCAGAGGGGGGGTTCGGTGAGCAGTTCTTC. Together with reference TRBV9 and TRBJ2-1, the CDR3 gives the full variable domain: DSGVTQTPKHLITATGQRVTLRCSPRSGDLSVYWYQQSLDQGLQFLIQYYNGEERAKGNILERFSAQQFPDLHSELNLSSLELGDSALYFCASSPEGGFGEQFFGPGTRLTVL.

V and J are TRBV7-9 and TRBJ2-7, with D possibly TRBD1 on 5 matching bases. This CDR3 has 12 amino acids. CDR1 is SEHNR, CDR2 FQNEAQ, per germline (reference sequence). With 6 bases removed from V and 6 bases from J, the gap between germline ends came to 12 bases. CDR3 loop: CASSPRGGEQYF. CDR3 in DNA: TGTGCCAGCAGTCCTAGGGGCGGCGAGCAGTACTTC.

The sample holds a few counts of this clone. The CDR3 DNA is TGTGCCAGCAGTAACCCAGGGGGAGCCAGCGGCTACACCTTC. Translating gives CASSNPGGASGYTF. The chain uses TRBV6-5 and TRBJ1-2; TRBD1 agrees at 7 bases. The CDR3 sequence is 14 residues long. Germline V gives CDR1 MNHEY, CDR2 SVGAGI. The V segment lost 5 bases and the J segment 8 bases; nucleotides outside the gene matches: 11.

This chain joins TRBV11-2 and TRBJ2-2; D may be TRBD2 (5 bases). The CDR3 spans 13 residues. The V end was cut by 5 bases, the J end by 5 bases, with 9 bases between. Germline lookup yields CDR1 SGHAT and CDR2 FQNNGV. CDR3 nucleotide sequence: TGTGCCAGCAGCCATCTAGCAACCGGGGAGCTGTTTTTT. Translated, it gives CASSHLATGELFF.

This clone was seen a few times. The CDR3 protein is CASSPPAGPGELFF. The CDR3 DNA reads as TGCGCCAGCAGCCCACCAGCGGGGCCCGGGGAGCTGTTTTTT. The chain combines TRBV4-1 with TRBJ2-2; 7 nucleotides match TRBD2. The trim removed 4 bases at V and 6 bases at J, leaving 5 bases unmatched. The CDR3 sequence is 14 residues long. Germline V gene data show CDR1 as MGHRA and CDR2 as YSYEKL.

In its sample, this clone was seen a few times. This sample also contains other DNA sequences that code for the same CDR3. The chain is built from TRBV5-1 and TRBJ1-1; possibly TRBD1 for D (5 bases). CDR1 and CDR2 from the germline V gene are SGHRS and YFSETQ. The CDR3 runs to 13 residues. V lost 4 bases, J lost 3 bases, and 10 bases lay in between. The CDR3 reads CASSPTGDTEAFF. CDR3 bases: TGCGCCAGCAGCCCCACGGGGGACACTGAAGCTTTCTTT.

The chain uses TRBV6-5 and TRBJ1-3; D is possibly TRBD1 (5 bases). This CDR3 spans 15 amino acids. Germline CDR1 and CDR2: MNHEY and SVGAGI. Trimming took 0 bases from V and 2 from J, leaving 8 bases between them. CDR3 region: CASSYSGQAGNTIYF. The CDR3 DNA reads TGTGCCAGCAGTTACTCGGGGCAGGCTGGAAACACCATATATTTT.

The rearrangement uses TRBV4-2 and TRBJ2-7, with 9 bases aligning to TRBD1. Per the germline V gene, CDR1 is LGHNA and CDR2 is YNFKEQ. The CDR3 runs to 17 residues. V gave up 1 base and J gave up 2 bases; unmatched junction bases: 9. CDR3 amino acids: CASSQATLGQGAYEQYF. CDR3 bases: TGTGCCAGCAGCCAAGCTACCCTGGGACAGGGAGCCTACGAGCAGTACTTC.

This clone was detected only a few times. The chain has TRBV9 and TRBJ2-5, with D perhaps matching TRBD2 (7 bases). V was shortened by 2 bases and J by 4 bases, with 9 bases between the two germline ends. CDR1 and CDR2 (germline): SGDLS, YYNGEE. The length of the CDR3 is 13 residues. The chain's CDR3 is CASSVGGRETQYF. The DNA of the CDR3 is TGTGCCAGCAGCGTCGGGGGGCGAGAGACCCAGTACTTC. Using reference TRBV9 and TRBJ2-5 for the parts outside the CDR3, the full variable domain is DSGVTQTPKHLITATGQRVTLRCSPRSGDLSVYWYQQSLDQGLQFLIQYYNGEERAKGNILERFSAQQFPDLHSELNLSSLELGDSALYFCASSVGGRETQYFGPGTRLLVL.

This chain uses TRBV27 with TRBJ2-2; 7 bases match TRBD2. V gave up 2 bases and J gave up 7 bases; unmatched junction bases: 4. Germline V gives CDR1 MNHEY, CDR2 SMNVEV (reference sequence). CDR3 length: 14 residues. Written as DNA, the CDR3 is TGTGCCAGCAGTTTAGCGGGAGCGGTCGGGGAGCTGTTTTTT. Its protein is CASSLAGAVGELFF.

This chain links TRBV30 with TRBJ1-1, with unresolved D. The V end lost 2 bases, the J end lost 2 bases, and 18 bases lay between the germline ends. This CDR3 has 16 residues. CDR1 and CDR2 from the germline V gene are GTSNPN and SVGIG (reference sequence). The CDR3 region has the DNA TGTGCCTGGAGTTCTTGGGGAGGAAGTGCAAACACTGAAGCTTTCTTT. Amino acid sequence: CAWSSWGGSANTEAFF.

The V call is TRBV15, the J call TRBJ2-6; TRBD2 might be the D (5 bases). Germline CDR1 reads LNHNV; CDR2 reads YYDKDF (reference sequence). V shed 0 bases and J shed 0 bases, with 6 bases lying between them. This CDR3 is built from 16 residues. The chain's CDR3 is CATSRDRGSGANVLTF. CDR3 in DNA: TGTGCCACCAGCAGAGATCGGGGCTCTGGGGCCAACGTCCTGACTTTC.

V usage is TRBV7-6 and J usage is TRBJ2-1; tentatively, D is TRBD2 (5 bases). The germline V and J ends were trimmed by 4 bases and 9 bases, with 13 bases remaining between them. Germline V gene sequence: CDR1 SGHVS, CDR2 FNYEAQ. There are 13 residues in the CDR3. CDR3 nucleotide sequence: TGTGCCAGCAGCTCAACTAGGCTCCGTGAGCAGTTCTTC. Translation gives CASSSTRLREQFF.

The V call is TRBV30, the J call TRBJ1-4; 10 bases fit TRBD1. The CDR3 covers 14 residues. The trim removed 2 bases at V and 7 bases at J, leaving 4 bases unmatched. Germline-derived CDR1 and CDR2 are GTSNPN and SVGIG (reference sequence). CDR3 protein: CAWSSRDRGEKLFF. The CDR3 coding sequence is TGTGCCTGGAGTTCCCGGGACAGGGGTGAAAAACTGTTTTTT.

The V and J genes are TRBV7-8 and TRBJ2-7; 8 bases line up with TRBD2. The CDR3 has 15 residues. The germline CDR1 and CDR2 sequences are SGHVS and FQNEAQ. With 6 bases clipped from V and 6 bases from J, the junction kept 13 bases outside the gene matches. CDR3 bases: TGTGCCAGCAGTCCCATCCGGGGGGGGACCATCGAGCAGTACTTC. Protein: CASSPIRGGTIEQYF. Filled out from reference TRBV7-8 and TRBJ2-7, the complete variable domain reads GAGVSQSPRYKVAKRGQDVALRCDPISGHVSLFWYQQALGQGPEFLTYFQNEAQLDKSGLPSDRFFAERPEGSVSTLKIQRTQQEDSAVYLCASSPIRGGTIEQYFGPGTRLTVT.

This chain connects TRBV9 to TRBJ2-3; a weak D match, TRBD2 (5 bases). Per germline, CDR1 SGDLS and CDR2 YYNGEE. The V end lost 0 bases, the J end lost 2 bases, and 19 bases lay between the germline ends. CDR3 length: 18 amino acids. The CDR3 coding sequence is TGTGCCAGCAGCGTAGGTCGGGGTACGACCCCTTCCACAGATACGCAGTATTTT. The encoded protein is CASSVGRGTTPSTDTQYF.

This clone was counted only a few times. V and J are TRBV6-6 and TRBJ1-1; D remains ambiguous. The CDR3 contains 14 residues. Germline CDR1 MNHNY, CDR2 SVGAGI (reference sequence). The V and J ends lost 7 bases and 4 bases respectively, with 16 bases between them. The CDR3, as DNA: TGTGCCAGCAAGCGGGTCGCTGATGGCACTGAAGCTTTCTTT. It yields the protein CASKRVADGTEAFF.

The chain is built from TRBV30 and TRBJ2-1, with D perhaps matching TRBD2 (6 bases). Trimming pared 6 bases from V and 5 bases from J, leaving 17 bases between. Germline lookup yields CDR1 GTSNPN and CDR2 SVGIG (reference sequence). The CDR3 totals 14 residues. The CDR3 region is CACRAGGGDNEQFF. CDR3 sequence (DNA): TGTGCCTGCCGAGCCGGGGGTGGGGACAATGAGCAGTTCTTC.

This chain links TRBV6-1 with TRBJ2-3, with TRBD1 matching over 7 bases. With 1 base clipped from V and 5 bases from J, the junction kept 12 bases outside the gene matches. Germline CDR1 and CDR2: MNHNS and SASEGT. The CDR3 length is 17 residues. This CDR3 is CASSEGQGRPQGDTQYF. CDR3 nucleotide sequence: TGTGCCAGCAGTGAAGGACAGGGAAGGCCTCAGGGAGATACGCAGTATTTT.

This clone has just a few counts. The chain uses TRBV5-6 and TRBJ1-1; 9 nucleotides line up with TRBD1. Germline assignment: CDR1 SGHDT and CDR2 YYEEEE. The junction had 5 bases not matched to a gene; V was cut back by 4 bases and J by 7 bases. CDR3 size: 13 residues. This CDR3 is CASSINRGLEAFF. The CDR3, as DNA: TGTGCCAGCAGCATAAACAGGGGGCTTGAAGCTTTCTTT. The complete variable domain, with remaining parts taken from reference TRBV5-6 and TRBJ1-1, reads DAGVTQSPTHLIKTRGQQVTLRCSPKSGHDTVSWYQQALGQGPQFIFQYYEEEERQRGNFPDRFSGHQFPNYSSELNVNALLLGDSALYLCASSINRGLEAFFGQGTRLTVV.

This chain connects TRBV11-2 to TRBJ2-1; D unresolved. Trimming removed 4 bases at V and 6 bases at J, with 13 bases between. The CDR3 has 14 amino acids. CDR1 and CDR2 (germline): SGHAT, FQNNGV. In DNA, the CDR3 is TGTGCCAGCAGCTCACGCCCTAGGAGCAATGAGCAGTTCTTC. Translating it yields CASSSRPRSNEQFF.

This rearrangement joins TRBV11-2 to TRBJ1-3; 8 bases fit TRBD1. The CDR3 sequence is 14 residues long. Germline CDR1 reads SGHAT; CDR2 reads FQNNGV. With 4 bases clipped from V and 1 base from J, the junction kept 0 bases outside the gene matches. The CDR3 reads CASSWTGSGNTIYF. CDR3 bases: TGTGCCAGCAGCTGGACAGGGTCTGGAAACACCATATATTTT.

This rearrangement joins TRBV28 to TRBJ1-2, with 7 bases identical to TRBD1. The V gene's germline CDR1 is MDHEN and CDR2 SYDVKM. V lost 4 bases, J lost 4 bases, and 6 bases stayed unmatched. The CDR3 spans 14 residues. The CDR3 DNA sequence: TGTGCCAGCAGTTCCACCTGGGACAGCTATGGCTACACCTTC. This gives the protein CASSSTWDSYGYTF.

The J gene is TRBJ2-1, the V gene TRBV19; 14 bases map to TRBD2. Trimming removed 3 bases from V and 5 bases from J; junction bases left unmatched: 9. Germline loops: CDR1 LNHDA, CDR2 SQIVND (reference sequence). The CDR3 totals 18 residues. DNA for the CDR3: TGTGCCAGTAGTATCGGACTAGCGGGGGGCTCTAGCCACAATGAGCAGTTCTTC. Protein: CASSIGLAGGSSHNEQFF.

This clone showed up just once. CDR3 nucleotide sequence: TGCAGCACCAGGACAGGGTTCTTTAGCTTTGAGCAGTTCTTC. Its translation is CSTRTGFFSFEQFF. The chain joins TRBV29-1 to TRBJ2-1, with 8 bases aligning to TRBD1. Germline loops: CDR1 SQVTM, CDR2 ANQGSEA. The CDR3 runs 14 residues. The junction had 15 bases not matched to a gene; V was cut back by 8 bases and J by 9 bases.

CDR3 loop: CASSPTGRGYTF. CDR3 bases: TGTGCCAGCTCACCGACAGGTCGGGGCTACACCTTC. The chain is built from TRBV18 and TRBJ1-2, with D tentatively TRBD1 (6 bases). This CDR3 is built from 12 residues. The V end was cut by 3 bases, the J end by 8 bases, with 10 bases between. In germline, CDR1 is KGHSH, CDR2 LQKENI. The full variable domain, in which reference TRBV18 and TRBJ1-2 provide the parts outside the CDR3, is NAGVMQNPRHLVRRRGQEARLRCSPMKGHSHVYWYRQLPEEGLKFMVYLQKENIIDESGMPKERFSAEFPKEGPSILRIQQVVRGDSAAYFCASSPTGRGYTFGSGTRLTVV.

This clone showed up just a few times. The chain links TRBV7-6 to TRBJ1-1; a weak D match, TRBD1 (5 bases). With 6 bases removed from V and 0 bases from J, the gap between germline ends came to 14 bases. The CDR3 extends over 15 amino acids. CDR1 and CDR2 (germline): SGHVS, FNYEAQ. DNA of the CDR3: TGTGCCAGCAGGCCACCCAGGGCTATGAACACTGAAGCTTTCTTT. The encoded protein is CASRPPRAMNTEAFF. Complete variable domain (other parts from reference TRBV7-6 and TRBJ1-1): GAGVSQSPRYKVTKRGQDVALRCDPISGHVSLYWYRQALGQGPEFLTYFNYEAQQDKSGLPNDRFSAERPEGSISTLTIQRTEQRDSAMYRCASRPPRAMNTEAFFGQGTRLTVV.

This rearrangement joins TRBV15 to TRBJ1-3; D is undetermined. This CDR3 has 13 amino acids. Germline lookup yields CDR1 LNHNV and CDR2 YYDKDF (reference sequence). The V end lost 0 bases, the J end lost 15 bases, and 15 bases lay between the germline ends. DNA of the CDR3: TGTGCCACCAGCAGAGATAAGATGGAGTTCCCATATTTT. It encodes CATSRDKMEFPYF.